This T cell receptor (beta chain) stems from a study of PD-1 blockade in classical Hodgkin lymphoma (TCRdb year 2020). Regarding the study in general: Nivolumab dosing was 3 mg/kg intravenously every 2 weeks, continuing until either disease progression or unacceptable toxicity. The study used TCR beta sequencing and CyTOF to define a peripheral blood immune signature of response to PD-1 blockade in classical Hodgkin lymphoma.

Genomic DNA was extracted with the Qiagen DNeasy kit from unsorted PBMCs and from negatively selected CD4+ and CD8+ fractions. TCR beta CDR3 regions were subjected to amplification by immunoSEQ multiplex PCR with primers that anneal to V and J segments. A synthetic immune receptor repertoire was used to minimize amplification bias, and any remaining bias was removed computationally after sequencing. For the original study's pipeline: Custom Python scripts were used to quantify repertoire diversity as the Shannon entropy index. The unsorted, CD4+ and CD8+ repertoires were each analyzed separately, with the exception of combined analyses, where CD4+ and CD8+ sequences were merged in silico. A clone counted as expanded when the clone's frequency after treatment rose at least 2-fold relative to C1D1, and clones undetected at baseline were given a pseudocount of 0.5. Singleton clones were defined as clones with 0 or 1 copy at C1D1, and non-singleton clones were defined as clones with 2 or more copies. Clones expanded in unsorted samples were labelled as CD4+, CD8+ or unknown by matching protein sequences in sorted samples from the same patient. Wilcoxon tests were applied to paired samples to test diversity changes from C1D1 to C4D1. In its TCRdb copy, this immuneACCESS table keeps in-frame sequences only and misses some clones. Where compared with another copy, unresolved V genes explain less than half of these, and the others have no known cause. The V and J calls and clone size are taken from that table; D and trimming were inferred from the DNA. This sample is represented by around 13,000 clones; roughly 84% of them were singletons. Roughly 24% of the sample rests with the top ten.

The junction carries 12 bases between V and J, which are trimmed by 5 bases and 2 bases respectively. The CDR3 numbers 14 residues from cysteine through phenylalanine. Only CDR3 DNA remains: 42 bases, in frame from the first base. Looking up the germline V gene yields CDR1 KGHSH and CDR2 LQKENI. Reading the label with the study, this specimen's time point is: cycle 1 day 1 (C1D1), immediately before nivolumab initiation. Every trial patient had relapsed after autologous stem cell transplantation, and cohorts A, B and C differed in prior brentuximab vedotin exposure. The trial cohort was composed of some 57 patients with relapsed/refractory classical Hodgkin lymphoma, for whom complete response, partial response or progressive disease was recorded as best overall response. Single-agent nivolumab was administered to trial patients in the multi-cohort phase II CheckMate 205 trial. An independent review committee assessed best overall response by applying the 2007 International Working Group response criteria. PBMCs from the trial were collected at three points: immediately before nivolumab initiation (C1D1), and during therapy at cycle 2 day 1 and cycle 4 day 1. Peripheral blood was collected in 8 mL Vacutainer Cell Preparation Tubes, from which PBMCs were isolated by centrifugation and then cryopreserved.

Broad study findings and their caveats: A significant rise by C4D1 was seen in CD4+ but not CD8+ TCR diversity (p=0.0027 vs p=0.16), with the rise being most apparent in complete responders (p=0.02). The study was limited to a single clinical trial cohort, and causes of repertoire differences, possibly disease activity or prior therapy, remained undefined. Newly diagnosed patients were reported to have lower baseline TCR diversity than healthy donors, and relapsed/refractory patients were reported to have lower baseline TCR diversity still. Diversity was lower in patients who began nivolumab less than 1 year after ASCT, so these patients were left out of later analyses to avoid confounding by immune reconstitution. Among trial patients, those achieving complete response had baseline diversity similar to that of newly diagnosed patients, while diversity was significantly lower in partial responders and progressors.

Note on this clone: What this receptor recognizes is not known. No much larger clonotype is one base removed from it; base qualities were not supplied.

The sample in question was peripheral blood mononuclear cells (PBMCs), obtained at baseline. The source of this sequence is a human donor with classical Hodgkin lymphoma. This chain joins TRBV18 to TRBJ1-1; the D segment cannot be called with confidence. The DNA sequence is given as TGTGCCAGCTCAGTTATGGCCTTAAACACTGAAGCTTTCTTT. Its protein is CASSVMALNTEAFF.